What follows are 14 T cell receptor beta chains derived from one specimen sequenced in a study of cytomegalovirus exposure and HLA in healthy donors. 60 Vbeta and 13 Jbeta primers were used in PCR. Data came from immunoSEQ multiplex PCR; TCRdb stores just in-frame clones and leaves some out. The table includes about 94,000 clones, about 80% detected once. Sequenced material: PBMCs. These receptors all stem from a woman in her sixties or seventies in good health and CMV-seronegative.

V is TRBV4-1 and J is TRBJ1-5; D is unclear. Germline values: CDR1 MGHRA, CDR2 YSYEKL. The CDR3 loop spans 14 amino acids. The V gene lost 0 bases and the J gene lost 3 bases, with 6 bases spanning the gap. In DNA, the CDR3 is TGCGCCAGCAGCCAAGATTATAACAATCAGCCCCAGCATTTT. Protein product: CASSQDYNNQPQHF.

In its sample, this clone was seen once. The chain couples TRBV6-1 to TRBJ2-7; 8 positions agree with TRBD2. Germline V gene data show CDR1 as MNHNS and CDR2 as SASEGT. J was trimmed by 4 bases and V by 0 bases; bases with no gene match: 5. The CDR3 is 15 residues long. DNA for the CDR3: TGTGCCAGCAGTGAAGCTGGGCTAGCGGGTTACGAGCAGTACTTC. Protein product: CASSEAGLAGYEQYF.

The rearrangement joins TRBV11-2 to TRBJ1-1; weak D call: TRBD1 (5 bases). CDR1 and CDR2 (germline): SGHAT, FQNNGV. CDR3 size: 14 residues. V lost 3 bases and J 3 bases, leaving 11 bases between the germline ends. The CDR3 sequence is CASSFGGFDTEAFF. The CDR3 DNA follows: TGTGCCAGCAGCTTTGGGGGGTTTGACACTGAAGCTTTCTTT.

This clone occurred a few times. This sequence joins TRBV18 and TRBJ1-2; D is ambiguous. V was pared by 2 bases and J by 5 bases, with 9 bases between. The CDR3 is 13 residues long. CDR1 and CDR2 from the germline V gene are KGHSH and LQKENI. CDR3 bases: TGTGCCAGCTCACCAGGAGAGGATTATGGCTACACCTTC. Translated, it gives CASSPGEDYGYTF. The complete variable domain, with remaining parts taken from reference TRBV18 and TRBJ1-2, reads NAGVMQNPRHLVRRRGQEARLRCSPMKGHSHVYWYRQLPEEGLKFMVYLQKENIIDESGMPKERFSAEFPKEGPSILRIQQVVRGDSAAYFCASSPGEDYGYTFGSGTRLTVV.

The chain couples TRBV19 to TRBJ1-1; D gene unclear. Germline V CDR1 and CDR2: LNHDA, SQIVND (reference sequence). CDR3 length: 13 amino acids. Trimming took 0 bases from V and 5 from J, leaving 7 bases between them. CDR3 amino acids: CASSIEGRTEAFF. The CDR3 nucleotides read TGTGCCAGTAGTATAGAAGGGAGGACTGAAGCTTTCTTT.

The chain has TRBV11-3 and TRBJ2-3, with D tentatively TRBD2 (6 bases). The CDR3 loop spans 15 amino acids. Trimming cost V 5 bases and J 3 bases, with 15 bases left between them. CDR1 is SGHNT and CDR2 is YENEEA in the germline V gene. CDR3 residues: CASSGGIQMTDTQYF. CDR3 nucleotides: TGTGCCAGCAGCGGCGGGATACAGATGACAGATACGCAGTATTTT.

This chain joins TRBV19 and TRBJ1-2; 7 positions agree with TRBD1. Germline CDR1 is LNHDA and CDR2 is SQIVND (reference sequence). The CDR3 length is 14 residues. Unmatched junction bases numbered 3, after V lost 3 bases and J lost 2 bases. The CDR3 sequence: CASSIDRDNYGYTF. The CDR3, as DNA: TGTGCCAGTAGTATCGACAGGGACAACTATGGCTACACCTTC.

This chain uses TRBV28 with TRBJ1-1; TRBD1 aligns across 8 bases. Per germline, CDR1 MDHEN and CDR2 SYDVKM. With V trimmed by 6 bases and J by 10 bases, 13 bases remained unmatched. The CDR3 totals 14 residues. This CDR3 is CASSGQGRIGAAFF. In DNA, the CDR3 is TGTGCCAGCAGCGGACAGGGAAGGATTGGGGCAGCTTTCTTT.

This clone was observed a few times. The chain carries TRBV6-5 and TRBJ2-5; TRBD1 might be the D (6 bases). V lost 6 bases to trimming and J lost 7 bases, with 18 bases between them. The CDR3 length is 14 residues. Germline CDR1 reads MNHEY; CDR2 reads SVGAGI. The CDR3 coding sequence is TGTGCCAGCAGGATGGACAGTTCCGTAGGGACCCAGTACTTC. Protein product: CASRMDSSVGTQYF.

The chain recombines TRBV27 with TRBJ1-5, with D possibly being TRBD1 (5 bases). The CDR3 runs to 13 residues. Trimming pared 4 bases from V and 6 bases from J, leaving 10 bases between. In germline, CDR1 is MNHEY, CDR2 SMNVEV (reference sequence). CDR3: CASSSGIAQPQHF. The CDR3 DNA is TGTGCCAGCAGTTCAGGGATAGCTCAGCCCCAGCATTTT.

The J gene is TRBJ1-1, the V gene TRBV6-6, with TRBD1 matching 9 bases. The V gene end was trimmed by 6 bases and the J gene end by 4 bases; junction bases not matched to a gene: 12. Germline assignment: CDR1 MNHNY and CDR2 SVGAGI (reference sequence). CDR3 length: 16 amino acids. The CDR3 sequence is CASSKPRTGEGTEAFF. DNA of the CDR3: TGTGCCAGCAGCAAACCTAGGACAGGGGAAGGCACTGAAGCTTTCTTT.

This clone was seen more than once but under ten times. The CDR3 spells CASSLGRTEAFF. Written as DNA, the CDR3 is TGTGCCAGCAGCTTAGGCAGAACTGAAGCTTTCTTT. The J gene is TRBJ1-1, the V gene TRBV7-9; no firm D call. V dropped 1 base and J dropped 5 bases, with 5 bases sitting between them. This CDR3 is built from 12 residues. The V gene's germline CDR1 is SEHNR and CDR2 FQNEAQ (reference sequence).

There are a few counts of this clone. The V call is TRBV10-1, the J call TRBJ1-3; no clear D. Per germline, CDR1 WNHNN and CDR2 SYGVQD (reference sequence). V lost 3 bases and J lost 0, with 9 bases in between. CDR3 size: 15 residues. CDR3 loop: CASSDQRDSGNTIYF. CDR3 DNA: TGCGCCAGCAGTGATCAGCGAGACTCTGGAAACACCATATATTTT.

The chain links TRBV6-5 to TRBJ1-2; 10 bases are shared with TRBD1. The germline CDR1 and CDR2 sequences are MNHEY and SVGAGI. This CDR3 has 14 residues. The J segment lost 11 bases and the V segment lost 2 bases, leaving 8 bases of the junction unmatched. CDR3 protein: CASSYTTGGRRYTF. DNA of the CDR3: TGTGCCAGCAGTTACACGACAGGGGGCCGCCGGTACACCTTC.